This TCR beta chain was sequenced during a study of blood T cell repertoires in COVID-19. Looking at the study overall: Samples of COVID-19 (acute and convalescent) were obtained from the United States, Italy and Spain. PBMCs, B-cell-depleted T cells, or T cells were the source of the cDNA or gDNA that made up the material.

The V end was cut by 6 bases, the J end by 0 bases, with 12 bases between. The CDR3 spans 15 residues. CDR1 is MNHEY, CDR2 SVGAGI, per germline. Original processing methods: Estimates of nucleated cell counts were drawn from the amplification of reference gene primers. TCRdb keeps only in-frame clones here, not all; method: immunoSEQ multiplex PCR. V and J calls and clone size are those listed in that table; D and trimming were worked out from the DNA. This table holds 110,000 or so clones, 81% found once. Specimen: peripheral blood. The chain combines TRBV6-5 with TRBJ2-1; D may be TRBD2 (6 bases). This receptor was taken from a woman aged 70 to 79 with acute or convalescent COVID-19. The CDR3 loop is CASSTSRSSYNEQFF. As DNA, the CDR3 is TGTGCCAGCAGCACTAGCCGATCCTCCTACAATGAGCAGTTCTTC.